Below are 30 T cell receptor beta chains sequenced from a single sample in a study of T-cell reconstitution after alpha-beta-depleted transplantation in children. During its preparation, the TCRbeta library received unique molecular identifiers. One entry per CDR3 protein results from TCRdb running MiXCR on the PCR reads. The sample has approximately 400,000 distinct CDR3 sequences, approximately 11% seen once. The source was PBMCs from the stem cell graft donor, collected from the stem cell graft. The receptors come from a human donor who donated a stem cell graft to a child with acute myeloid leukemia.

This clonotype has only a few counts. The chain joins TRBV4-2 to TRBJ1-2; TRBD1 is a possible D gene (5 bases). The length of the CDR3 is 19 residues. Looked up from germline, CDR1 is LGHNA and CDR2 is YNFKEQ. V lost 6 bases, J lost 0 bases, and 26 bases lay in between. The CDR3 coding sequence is TGTGCCAGCAGTTCTCCTCGGGACGCTTTTGTTTTGGCTAACTATGGCTACACCTTC. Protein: CASSSPRDAFVLANYGYTF.

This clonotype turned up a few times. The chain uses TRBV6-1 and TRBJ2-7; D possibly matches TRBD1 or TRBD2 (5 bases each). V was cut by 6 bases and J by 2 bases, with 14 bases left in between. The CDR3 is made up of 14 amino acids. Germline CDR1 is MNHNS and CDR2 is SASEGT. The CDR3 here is CASRTGTDAYEQYF. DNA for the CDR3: TGTGCCAGCAGGACCGGGACGGACGCCTACGAGCAGTACTTC.

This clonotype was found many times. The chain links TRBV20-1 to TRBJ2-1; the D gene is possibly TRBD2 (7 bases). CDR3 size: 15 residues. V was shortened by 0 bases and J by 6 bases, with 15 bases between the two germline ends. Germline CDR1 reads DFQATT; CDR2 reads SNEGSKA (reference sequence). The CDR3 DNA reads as TGCAGTGCTAGAGATAGGGCGGGGGCCGGCAATGAGCAGTTCTTC. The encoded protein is CSARDRAGAGNEQFF.

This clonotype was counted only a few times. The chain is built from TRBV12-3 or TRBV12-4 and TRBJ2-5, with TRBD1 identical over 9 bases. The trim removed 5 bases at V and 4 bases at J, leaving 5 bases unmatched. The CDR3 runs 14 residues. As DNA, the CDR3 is TGTGCCAGCAGTCCCGCGACAGGGGGAGAGACCCAGTACTTC. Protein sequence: CASSPATGGETQYF.

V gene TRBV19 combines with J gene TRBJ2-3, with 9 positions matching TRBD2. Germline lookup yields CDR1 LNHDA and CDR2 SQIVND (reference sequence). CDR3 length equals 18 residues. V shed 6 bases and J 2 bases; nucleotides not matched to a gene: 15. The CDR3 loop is CASRRRGAGGSYTDTQYF. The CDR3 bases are TGTGCCAGTAGACGTCGAGGAGCGGGGGGCTCGTACACAGATACGCAGTATTTT. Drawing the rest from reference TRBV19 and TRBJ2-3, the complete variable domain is DGGITQSPKYLFRKEGQNVTLSCEQNLNHDAMYWYRQDPGQGLRLIYYSQIVNDFQKGDIAEGYSVSREKKESFPLTVTSAQKNPTAFYLCASRRRGAGGSYTDTQYFGPGTRLTVL.

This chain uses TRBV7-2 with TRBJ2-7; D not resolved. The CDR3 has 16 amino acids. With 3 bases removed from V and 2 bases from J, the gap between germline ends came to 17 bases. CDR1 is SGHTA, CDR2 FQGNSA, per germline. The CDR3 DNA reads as TGTGCCAGCAGCTTTCCCGAGAGGTTGAGTACCTACGAGCAGTACGTC. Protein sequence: CASSFPERLSTYEQYV.

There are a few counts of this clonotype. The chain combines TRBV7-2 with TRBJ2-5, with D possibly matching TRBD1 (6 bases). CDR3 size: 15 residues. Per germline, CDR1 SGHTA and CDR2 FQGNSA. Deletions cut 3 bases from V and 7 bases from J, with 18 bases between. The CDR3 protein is CASSLYRDREGTQYF. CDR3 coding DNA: TGTGCCAGCAGCTTGTACAGGGATCGGGAAGGGACCCAGTACTTC.

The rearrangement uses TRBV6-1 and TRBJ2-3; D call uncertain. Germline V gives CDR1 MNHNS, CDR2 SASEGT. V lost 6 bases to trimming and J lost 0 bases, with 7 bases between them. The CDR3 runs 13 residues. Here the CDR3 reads CASRPPSTDTQYF. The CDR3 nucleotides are TGTGCCAGCAGGCCTCCTAGCACAGATACGCAGTATTTT.

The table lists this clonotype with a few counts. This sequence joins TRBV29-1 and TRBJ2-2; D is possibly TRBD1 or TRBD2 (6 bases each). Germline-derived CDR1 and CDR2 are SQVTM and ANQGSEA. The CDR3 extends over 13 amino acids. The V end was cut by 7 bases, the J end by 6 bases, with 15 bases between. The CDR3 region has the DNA TGCAGCGCGGAGGGGGGTCTACCCGGGGAGCTGTTTTTT. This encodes CSAEGGLPGELFF.

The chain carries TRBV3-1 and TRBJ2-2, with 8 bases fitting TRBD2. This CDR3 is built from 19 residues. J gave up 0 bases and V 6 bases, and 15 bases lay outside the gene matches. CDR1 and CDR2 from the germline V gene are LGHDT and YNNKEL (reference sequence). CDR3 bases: TGTGCCAGCAGTTTTCGGGCGGGGGGAAATTCCCCGAACACCGGGGAGCTGTTTTTT. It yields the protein CASSFRAGGNSPNTGELFF.

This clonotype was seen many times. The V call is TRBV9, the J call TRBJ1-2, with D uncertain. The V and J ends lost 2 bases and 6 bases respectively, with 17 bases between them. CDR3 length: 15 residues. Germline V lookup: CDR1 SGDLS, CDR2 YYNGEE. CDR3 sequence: CASSVTPSGSHGYTF. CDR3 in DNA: TGTGCCAGCAGCGTTACTCCGTCCGGTTCTCATGGCTACACCTTC.

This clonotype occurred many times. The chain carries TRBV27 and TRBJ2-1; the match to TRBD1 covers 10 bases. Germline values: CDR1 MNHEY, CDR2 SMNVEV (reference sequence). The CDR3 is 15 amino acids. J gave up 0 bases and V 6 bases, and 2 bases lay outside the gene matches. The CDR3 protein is CASSRTGGSYNEQFF. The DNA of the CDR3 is TGTGCCAGCAGCAGGACAGGGGGCTCCTACAATGAGCAGTTCTTC.

The CDR3 reads CSVEGGLAGGGTGELFF. The CDR3, as DNA: TGCAGCGTTGAAGGGGGACTAGCGGGAGGTGGCACCGGGGAGCTGTTTTTT. The chain combines TRBV29-1 with TRBJ2-2; 15 nucleotides line up with TRBD2. Germline CDR1 is SQVTM and CDR2 is ANQGSEA. Trimming at V came to 1 base and at J to 4 bases, leaving 4 bases not matched to a gene. This CDR3 region has 17 residues.

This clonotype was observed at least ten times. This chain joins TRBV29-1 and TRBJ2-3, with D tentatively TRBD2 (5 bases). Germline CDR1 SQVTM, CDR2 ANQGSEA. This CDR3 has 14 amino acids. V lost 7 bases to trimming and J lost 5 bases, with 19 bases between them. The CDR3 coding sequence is TGCAGCGCTGATACCCGGGGAGTAGGAGATACGCAGTATTTT. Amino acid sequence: CSADTRGVGDTQYF.

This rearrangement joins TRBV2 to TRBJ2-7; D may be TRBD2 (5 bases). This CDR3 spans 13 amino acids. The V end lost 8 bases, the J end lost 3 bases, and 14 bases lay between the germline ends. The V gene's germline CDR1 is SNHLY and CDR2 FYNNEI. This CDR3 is CASRRDGLYEQYV. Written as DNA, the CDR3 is TGTGCCAGCCGTCGAGACGGACTCTACGAGCAGTACGTC.

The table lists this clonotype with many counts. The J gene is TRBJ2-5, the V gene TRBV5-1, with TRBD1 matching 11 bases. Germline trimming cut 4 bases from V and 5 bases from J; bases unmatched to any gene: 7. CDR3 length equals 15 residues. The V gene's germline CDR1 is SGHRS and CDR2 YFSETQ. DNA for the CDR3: TGCGCCAGCAGCGCTGGACAGGGGGCCAGGGAGACCCAGTACTTC. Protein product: CASSAGQGARETQYF. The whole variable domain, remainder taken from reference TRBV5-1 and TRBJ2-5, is KAGVTQTPRYLIKTRGQQVTLSCSPISGHRSVSWYQQTPGQGLQFLFEYFSETQRNKGNFPGRFSGRQFSNSRSEMNVSTLELGDSALYLCASSAGQGARETQYFGPGTRLLVL.

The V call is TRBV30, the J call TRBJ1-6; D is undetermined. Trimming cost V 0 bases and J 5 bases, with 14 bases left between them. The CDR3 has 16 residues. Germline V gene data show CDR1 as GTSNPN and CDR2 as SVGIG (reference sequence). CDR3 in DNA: TGTGCCTGGAGTGTAGGCCAGACCCATAATAATTCACCCCTCCACTTT. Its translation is CAWSVGQTHNNSPLHF.

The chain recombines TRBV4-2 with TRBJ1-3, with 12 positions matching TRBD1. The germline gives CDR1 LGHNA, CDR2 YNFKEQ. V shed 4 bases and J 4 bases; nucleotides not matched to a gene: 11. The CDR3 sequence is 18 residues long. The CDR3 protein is CASSPPPGTGGVGNTIYF. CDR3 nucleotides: TGTGCCAGCAGCCCGCCCCCCGGGACAGGGGGCGTCGGAAACACCATATATTTT.

The CDR3 nucleotides are TGTGCCAGCAGCTCCCCGGACAGGGGGCGATTGATGGCTTTCTTT. Encoded protein: CASSSPDRGRLMAFF. The chain recombines TRBV5-6 with TRBJ1-1; 11 bases are shared with TRBD1. The CDR3 contains 15 residues. The junction had 12 bases not matched to a gene; V was cut back by 3 bases and J by 11 bases. Per the germline V gene, CDR1 is SGHDT and CDR2 is YYEEEE. Full variable domain (missing parts from reference TRBV5-6 and TRBJ1-1): DAGVTQSPTHLIKTRGQQVTLRCSPKSGHDTVSWYQQALGQGPQFIFQYYEEEERQRGNFPDRFSGHQFPNYSSELNVNALLLGDSALYLCASSSPDRGRLMAFFGQGTRLTVV.

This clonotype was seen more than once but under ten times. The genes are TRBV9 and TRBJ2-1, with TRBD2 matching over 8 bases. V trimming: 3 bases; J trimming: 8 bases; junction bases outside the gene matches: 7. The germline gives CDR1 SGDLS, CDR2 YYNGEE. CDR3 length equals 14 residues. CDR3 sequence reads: CASSGSGVSDEQFF. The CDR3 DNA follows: TGTGCCAGCAGCGGTAGCGGGGTTAGCGATGAGCAGTTCTTC. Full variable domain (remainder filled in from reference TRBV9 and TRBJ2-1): DSGVTQTPKHLITATGQRVTLRCSPRSGDLSVYWYQQSLDQGLQFLIQYYNGEERAKGNILERFSAQQFPDLHSELNLSSLELGDSALYFCASSGSGVSDEQFFGPGTRLTVL.

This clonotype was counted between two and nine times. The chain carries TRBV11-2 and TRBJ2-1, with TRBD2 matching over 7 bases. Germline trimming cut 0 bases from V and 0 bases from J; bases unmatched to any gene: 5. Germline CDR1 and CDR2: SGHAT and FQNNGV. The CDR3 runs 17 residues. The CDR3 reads CASSLEWRGSSYNEQFF. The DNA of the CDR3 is TGTGCCAGCAGCTTAGAGTGGCGGGGGAGCTCCTACAATGAGCAGTTCTTC.

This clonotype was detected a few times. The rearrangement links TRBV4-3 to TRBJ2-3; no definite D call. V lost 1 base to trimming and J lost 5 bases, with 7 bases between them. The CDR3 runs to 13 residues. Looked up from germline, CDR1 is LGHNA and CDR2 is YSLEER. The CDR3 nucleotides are TGCGCCAGCAGCCAAGGGGTTGGAGATACGCAGTATTTT. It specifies CASSQGVGDTQYF.

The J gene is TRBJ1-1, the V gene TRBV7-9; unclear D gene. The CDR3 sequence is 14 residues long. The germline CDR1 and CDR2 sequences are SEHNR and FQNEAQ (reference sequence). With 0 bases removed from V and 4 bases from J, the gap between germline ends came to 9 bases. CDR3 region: CASSLAGGVTEAFF. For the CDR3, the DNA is TGTGCCAGCAGCTTAGCGGGAGGTGTCACTGAAGCTTTCTTT.

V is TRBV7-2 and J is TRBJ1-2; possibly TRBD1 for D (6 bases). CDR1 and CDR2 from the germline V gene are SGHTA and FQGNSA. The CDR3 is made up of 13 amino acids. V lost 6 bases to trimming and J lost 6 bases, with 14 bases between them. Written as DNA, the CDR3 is TGTGCCAGCAGTGAAACAGGGCTGGATGGCTACACCTTC. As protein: CASSETGLDGYTF.

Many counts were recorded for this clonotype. As DNA, the CDR3 is TGTGCCAGCAGTCCAGGGACTAGCGCAGATACGCAGTATTTT. Translated: CASSPGTSADTQYF. This sequence joins TRBV12-3 or TRBV12-4 and TRBJ2-3; 10 bases are a match to TRBD2. The V and J ends lost 5 bases and 4 bases, in that order; junction bases with no gene match: 3. The CDR3 spans 14 residues.

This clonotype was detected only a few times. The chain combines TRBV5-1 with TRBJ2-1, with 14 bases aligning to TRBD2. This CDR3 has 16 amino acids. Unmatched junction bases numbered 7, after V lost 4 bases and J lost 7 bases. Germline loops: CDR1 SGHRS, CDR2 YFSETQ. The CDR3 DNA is TGCGCCAGCAGCACTGGACTAGCGGGAGGACAGAATGAGCAGTTCTTC. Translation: CASSTGLAGGQNEQFF.

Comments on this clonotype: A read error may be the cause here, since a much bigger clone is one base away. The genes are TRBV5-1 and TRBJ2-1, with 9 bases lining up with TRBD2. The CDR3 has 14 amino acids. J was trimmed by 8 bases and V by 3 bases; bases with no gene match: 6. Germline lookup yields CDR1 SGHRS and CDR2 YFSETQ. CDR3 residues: CASSSRGGADEQFF. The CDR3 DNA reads TGCGCCAGCAGCTCGCGCGGGGGGGCGGATGAGCAGTTCTTC.

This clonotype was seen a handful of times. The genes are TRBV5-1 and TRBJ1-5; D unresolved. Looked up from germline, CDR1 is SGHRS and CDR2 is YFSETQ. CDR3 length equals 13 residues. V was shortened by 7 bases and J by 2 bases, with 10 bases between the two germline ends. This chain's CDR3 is CASGGSRNQPQHF. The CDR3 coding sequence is TGCGCCAGCGGAGGGAGCCGCAATCAGCCCCAGCATTTT.

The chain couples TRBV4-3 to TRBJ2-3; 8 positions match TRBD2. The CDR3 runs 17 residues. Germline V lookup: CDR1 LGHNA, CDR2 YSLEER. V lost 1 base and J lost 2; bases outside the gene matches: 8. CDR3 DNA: TGCGCCAGCAGCCAAGGGGGTTTAGCGGGAAACACAGATACGCAGTATTTT. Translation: CASSQGGLAGNTDTQYF.

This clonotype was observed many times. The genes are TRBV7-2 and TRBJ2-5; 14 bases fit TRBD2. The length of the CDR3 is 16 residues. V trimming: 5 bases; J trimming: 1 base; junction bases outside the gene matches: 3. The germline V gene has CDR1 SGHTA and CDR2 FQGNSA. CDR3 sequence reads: CASSLGTSGGQETQYF. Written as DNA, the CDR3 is TGTGCCAGCAGCCTTGGGACTAGCGGGGGCCAAGAGACCCAGTACTTC. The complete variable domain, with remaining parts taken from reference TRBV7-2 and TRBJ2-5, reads GAGVSQSPSNKVTEKGKDVELRCDPISGHTALYWYRQSLGQGLEFLIYFQGNSAPDKSGLPSDRFSAERTGGSVSTLTIQRTQQEDSAVYLCASSLGTSGGQETQYFGPGTRLLVL.